A single T cell receptor beta chain is shown here with its context. V gave up 2 bases and J gave up 8 bases, with 15 bases separating them. Germline values: CDR1 SGHTA, CDR2 FQGNSA. The CDR3 has 14 amino acids. The data are from a study of blood T cell repertoires in COVID-19. Study in general: COVID-19 samples, acute and convalescent, were from the United States, Italy and Spain. PBMCs, B-cell-depleted T cells, or T cells provided the cDNA or gDNA that made up the material.

Per the original methods: Scientists estimated how many nucleated cells there were by amplifying reference gene primers. Assay used: immunoSEQ multiplex PCR; TCRdb lists only in-frame clones, some missing. V, J and clone size derive from that table, while D and trimming were established from the DNA sequence. The table has 55,000 to 65,000 clones, 82% seen once. The chain combines TRBV7-2 with TRBJ1-2, with D maybe TRBD1 (6 bases). This clonotype was sampled from a human donor in a cohort sampled during active COVID-19. Source material: peripheral blood. CDR3 nucleotides: TGTGCCAGCAGCTTACCCAGACAGGTCCTCGGCTACACCTTC. It encodes CASSLPRQVLGYTF. The full variable domain, completed using reference TRBV7-2 and TRBJ1-2, is GAGVSQSPSNKVTEKGKDVELRCDPISGHTALYWYRQSLGQGLEFLIYFQGNSAPDKSGLPSDRFSAERTGGSVSTLTIQRTQQEDSAVYLCASSLPRQVLGYTFGSGTRLTVV.